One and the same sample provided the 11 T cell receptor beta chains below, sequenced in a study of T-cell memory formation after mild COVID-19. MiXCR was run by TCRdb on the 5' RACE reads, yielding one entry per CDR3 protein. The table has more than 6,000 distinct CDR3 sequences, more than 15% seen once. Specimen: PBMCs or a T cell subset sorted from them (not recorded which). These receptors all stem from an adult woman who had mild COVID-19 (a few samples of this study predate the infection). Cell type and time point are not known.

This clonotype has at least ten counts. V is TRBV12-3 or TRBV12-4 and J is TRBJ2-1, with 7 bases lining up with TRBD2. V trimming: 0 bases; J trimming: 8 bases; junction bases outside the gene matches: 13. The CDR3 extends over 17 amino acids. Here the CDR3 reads CASSLAEDGRFGDEQFF. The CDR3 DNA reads TGTGCCAGCAGTTTAGCGGAGGACGGGAGGTTTGGGGATGAGCAGTTCTTC.

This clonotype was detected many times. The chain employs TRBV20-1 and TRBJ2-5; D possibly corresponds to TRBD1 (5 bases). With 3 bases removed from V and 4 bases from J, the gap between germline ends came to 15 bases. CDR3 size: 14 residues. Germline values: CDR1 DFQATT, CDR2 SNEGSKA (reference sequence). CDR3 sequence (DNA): TGCAGTGCTAGGAAGGGCGGACACCCAGAGACCCAGTACTTC. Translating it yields CSARKGGHPETQYF.

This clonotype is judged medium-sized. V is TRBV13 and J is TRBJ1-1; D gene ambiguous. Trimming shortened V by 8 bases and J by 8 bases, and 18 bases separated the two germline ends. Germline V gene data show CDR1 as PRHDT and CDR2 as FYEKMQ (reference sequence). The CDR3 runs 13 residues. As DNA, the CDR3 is TGTGCCAGCCCCGTGGGCAGTCCATTCGAAGCTTTCTTT. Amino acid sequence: CASPVGSPFEAFF.

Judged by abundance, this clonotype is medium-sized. CDR3 DNA: TGTGCCAGCAGTTTCTACGATCCACCCGGACAGGCCGAGCAGTTCTTC. This sequence encodes CASSFYDPPGQAEQFF. The chain joins TRBV27 to TRBJ2-1; 7 bases match TRBD1. V gave up 3 bases and J gave up 10 bases; unmatched junction bases: 15. The length of the CDR3 is 16 residues. Germline CDR1 and CDR2: MNHEY and SMNVEV (reference sequence).

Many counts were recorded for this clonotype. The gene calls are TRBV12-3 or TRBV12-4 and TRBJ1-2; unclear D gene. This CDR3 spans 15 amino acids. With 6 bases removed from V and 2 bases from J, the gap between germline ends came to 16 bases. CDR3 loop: CASSHPDGPNYGYTF. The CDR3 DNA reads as TGTGCCAGCAGCCACCCCGATGGACCCAACTATGGCTACACCTTC.

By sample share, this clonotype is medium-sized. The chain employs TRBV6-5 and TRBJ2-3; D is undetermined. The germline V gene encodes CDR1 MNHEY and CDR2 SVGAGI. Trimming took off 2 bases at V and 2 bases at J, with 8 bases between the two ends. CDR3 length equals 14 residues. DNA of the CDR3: TGTGCCAGCAGTTACCTAAAAGACACAGATACGCAGTATTTT. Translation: CASSYLKDTDTQYF.

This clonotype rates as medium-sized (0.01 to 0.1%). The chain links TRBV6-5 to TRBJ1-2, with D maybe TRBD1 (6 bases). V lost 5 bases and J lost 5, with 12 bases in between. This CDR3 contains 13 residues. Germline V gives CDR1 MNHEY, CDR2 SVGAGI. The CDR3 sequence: CASSPDSIYGYTF. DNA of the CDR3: TGTGCCAGCAGTCCGGACAGCATTTATGGCTACACCTTC.

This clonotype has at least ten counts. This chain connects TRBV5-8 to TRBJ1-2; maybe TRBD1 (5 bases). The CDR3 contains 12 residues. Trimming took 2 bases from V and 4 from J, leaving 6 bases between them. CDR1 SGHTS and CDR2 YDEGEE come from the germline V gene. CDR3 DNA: TGTGCCAGCAGCTTAGGGGTCTATGGCTACACCTTC. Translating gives CASSLGVYGYTF. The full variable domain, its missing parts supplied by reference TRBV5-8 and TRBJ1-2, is EAGVTQSPTHLIKTRGQQATLRCSPISGHTSVYWYQQALGLGLQFLLWYDEGEERNRGNFPPRFSGRQFPNYSSELNVNALELEDSALYLCASSLGVYGYTFGSGTRLTVV.

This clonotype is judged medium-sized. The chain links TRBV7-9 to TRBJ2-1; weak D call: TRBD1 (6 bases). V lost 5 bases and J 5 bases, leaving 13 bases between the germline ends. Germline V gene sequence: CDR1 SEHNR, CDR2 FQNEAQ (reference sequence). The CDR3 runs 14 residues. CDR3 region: CASSLPGADNEQFF. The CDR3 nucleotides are TGTGCCAGCAGCCTACCAGGGGCAGACAATGAGCAGTTCTTC.

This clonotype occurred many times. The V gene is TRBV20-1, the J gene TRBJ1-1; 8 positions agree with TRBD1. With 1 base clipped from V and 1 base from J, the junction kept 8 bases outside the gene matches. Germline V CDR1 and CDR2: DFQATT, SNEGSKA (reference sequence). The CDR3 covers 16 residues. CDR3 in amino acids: CSARGTGSVTNTEAFF. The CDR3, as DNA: TGCAGTGCTAGAGGGACAGGGTCTGTCACGAACACTGAAGCTTTCTTT.

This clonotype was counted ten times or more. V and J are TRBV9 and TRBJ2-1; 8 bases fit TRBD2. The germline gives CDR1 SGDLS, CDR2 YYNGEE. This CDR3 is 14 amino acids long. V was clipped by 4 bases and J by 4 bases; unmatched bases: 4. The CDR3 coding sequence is TGTGCCAGCAGCTCAGGACTAGCTTACAATGAGCAGTTCTTC. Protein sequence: CASSSGLAYNEQFF.